This TCR beta chain was found in a study of T cells in Graves' hyperthyroidism and ophthalmopathy (dated by TCRdb to between 2018 and 2021). In terms of the full investigation: Peripheral blood was sampled at the time of initial diagnosis, prior to any treatment. After blood sampling, hyperthyroidism patients were treated with methimazole at a starting dose of 30 mg daily, and ophthalmopathy patients were treated with high-dose intravenous methylprednisolone. In several Graves' hyperthyroidism patients, the study also compared T-cell repertoires from thyroid tissue with T-cell repertoires from blood. TCR V-J signatures able to tell the groups apart were searched for in a discovery cohort of around 95 patients, of whom 43 had Graves' ophthalmopathy and 55 to 65 had stable Graves' hyperthyroidism. The paper describes TCR Vbeta CDR3 sequencing of 140 or so peripheral blood samples, made up of roughly 40 ophthalmopathy patients, roughly 80 hyperthyroidism patients and 17 progressor patients. The roughly 100 discovery patients were divided at random into training and test sets in a 7:3 ratio. Prospective prediction of ophthalmopathy was tested in an independent validation cohort of approximately 19 hyperthyroidism patients and 17 patients who later progressed to ophthalmopathy. Broad study findings and their caveats: In cross-validation, a model built on a 13 V-J signature told ophthalmopathy apart from stable hyperthyroidism with under 90% sensitivity and roughly 83% specificity, and in testing the same model reached 80%/75%. During validation, the model predicted progression to ophthalmopathy a median of around 6 months ahead of onset, with more than 60% sensitivity and around 72% specificity. Sample size was not statistically predetermined, and investigators were not blinded to group allocation. Most expanded thyroid clonotypes (frequency above 0.001) were also detected in blood, suggesting blood repertoires may reflect thyroid immune responses.

Moderately to severely active disease, a Clinical Activity Score of at least 3, a NOSPECS grade of at least 4, and a duration under 3 months were present in ophthalmopathy patients. The study excluded patients with uncontrolled infections, other autoimmune diseases, pregnancy or lactation. Diagnoses were established on the basis of clinical symptoms, serum thyroxine and TRAb, thyroid ultrasound, and orbital computed tomography. PBMCs were separated from approximately 10 ml of fresh peripheral blood using Ficoll-Paque density gradient centrifugation. Total RNA was extracted using Trizol reagent, and RNA quality was assessed on an Agilent 2100 Bioanalyzer. TCR beta CDR3 regions were amplified from RNA transcripts. The TCR CDR3 was subjected to a first round of RT-PCR using the HTBI primer set and the Qiagen OneStep RT-PCR kit. The libraries were constructed in a second round of multiplex PCR and then size-selected and purified. Sequencing of the libraries was done on an Illumina HiSeq2000 using paired-end 100 bp reads. The paper's processing steps were these. SOAPnuke was used to process the raw data, throwing out any read that contained adapters or uncalled bases, had a mean Phred below 15, or lacked an exact constant-primer or identifier match. COPE v1.2.5 was used to merge the high-quality paired reads, and each unique nucleotide sequence was defined as a clonotype. Clonotypes were aligned to IMGT TRBV, TRBD and TRBJ reference segments using MiTCR v1.1. Only V-J combinations with frequency above 0.0001, covering 99.2% of repertoires, were analysed. A TCS score was defined as the ratio of F50 (clonal expansion) to E x V (chaos), with BLOSUM62-based TCRdist applied between CDR3 peptides within each V-J. Welch's t-statistics and random forest reduced 450 to 600 V-J features to roughly 13, which were used in a naive Bayes classifier (R e1071). Starting from the raw public reads, TCRdb applied fastp trimming at Q25, assembled clones with MiXCR and retained in-frame beta chains. Rows with a matching CDR3 protein are joined into one entry that keeps the most common DNA and genes. These V and J calls are TCRdb output, not the study's own analysis. The sample table lists 490,000 or so distinct CDR3 sequences, approximately 20% of them with a count of one. Approximately 48% of the sample is in the top ten clones.

Turning to this clonotype: Its binding antigen is unknown. The record has no base qualities; no much larger clone is one base away.

This receptor was obtained from a man in his forties with Graves' ophthalmopathy. Material: blood.

The bases are TGTGCCAGCAGCCAAGATAGGCAGGGCGCTGAAGCTTTCTTT. This is translated as CASSQDRQGAEAFF. The sequence links TRBV3-1 to TRBJ1-1; perhaps TRBD1 is the D gene, with 5 bases matching. Inclusive of the bounding cysteine and phenylalanine, the CDR3 is 14 residues long. Only CDR3 DNA is held: 42 bases, read in frame from base 1. From a lookup of the germline V gene (reference sequence), CDR1 and CDR2 are LGHDT and YNNKEL. V lost 0 bases and J lost 6 bases; the stretch between them is 11 bases long.